This T cell receptor beta chain was identified in a study of blood T cells in healthy people across ages. Trimming took 5 bases from V and 4 from J, leaving 17 bases between them. This CDR3 is built from 16 residues. Germline loops: CDR1 SGHTA, CDR2 FQGNSA. Sample-barcoded 5' priming and a J-beta primer mix drove a second PCR of roughly 6 to 12 cycles. TCRdb processed the 5' RACE reads anew with MiXCR; each CDR3 protein has one entry. The table lists under 2,000,000 distinct CDR3 sequences, roughly 49% of them singletons. The material sequenced was blood. The sequence was obtained from a middle-aged woman in good health. J is TRBJ1-4 and V is TRBV7-2; D is possibly TRBD1 (5 bases). This CDR3 reads CASSPLGGGGNEKLFF. The DNA for the CDR3 is TGTGCCAGCAGCCCGCTAGGTGGGGGTGGTAATGAAAAACTGTTTTTT.